This T cell receptor (beta chain) was recorded in a study of shared clonotypes between healthy human individuals (dated by TCRdb to about 2020). The study in broad terms: A few men and two women, aged 18 to 49 years, made up the cohort. For each donor, CD4 naive and CD4 memory were each run on three plates, CD8 naive on two plates, and CD8 memory on one plate. To estimate repertoire size and how much clonotypes are shared between individuals, the study performed deep sequencing of blood TCR repertoires from a handful of healthy adults. Libraries were prepared and TCR repertoires were sequenced by different laboratories using diverse techniques, in order to increase sequencing depth and limit assay-specific biases. Leukapheresis yielded between about 0.94 and 8.9 billion PBMCs per donor.

Study-wide conclusions, independent of this receptor: Based on pairwise subsampling, the degree of clonotype sharing among donors was expected to be affected by sequencing depth. Naive subsets generally had larger estimated clonotype richness than memory subsets did. The small number of donors limited the genetic and exposure-history diversity represented. Sampling was restricted to blood, and TCR repertoires in tissue are likely to differ from TCR repertoires in blood. Clonotypes shared by all four sorted-subset donors showed higher generation probabilities than non-shared clonotypes. Across several donors, about 4.5% of naive CD4, over 3% of naive CD8, about 2.3% of memory CD4, and 0.4% to 0.45% of memory CD8 clonotypes were shared. Incomplete sequencing was indicated by rarefaction of sorted-subset datasets, despite the large sequencing depth.

Using the deep immunoSEQ assay, multiplex PCR amplified TCR CDR3 regions from genomic DNA. For each cell subset, the extracted genomic DNA was distributed evenly across all wells of several immunoSEQ 96-well plates, and each plate served as one replicate. For sorted subsets, about 220 ng of genomic DNA, equivalent to 25,000 to 35,000 T cell genomes, went into each replicate PCR. Purified libraries were measured with a Qubit 3.0 fluorometer, size-checked on a Bioanalyzer 2100, and measured again with the KAPA Library Quantification kit. Every immunoSEQ 96-well plate was sequenced on a dedicated single-read 150-cycle Illumina NextSeq 550 flow cell. The authors' analysis ran thus. Because only junctional sequences without quality scores were contained in the immunoSEQ output, filtering matching that applied to full-length reads could not be performed. Sequences were annotated with PyIR, a Python wrapper for IgBLAST v1.9, using IMGT germline references to assign V/J genes and CDR3. Any read was removed if the V/J assignment was weak (E-value above 1e-6), the CDR3 was missing, or the read contained stop codons, out-of-frame junctions, or ambiguous translated residues. V3J clonotypes were defined as sequences sharing the same inferred V gene, J gene, and CDR3 amino acid sequence. To compute the percentage overlap between repertoires, the number of shared unique clonotypes was divided by the size of the smaller repertoire. Richness of each repertoire was evaluated using RTK rarefaction, the Chao1 estimator, and Recon v2.1 estimates of unobserved clonotypes. For all TCRbeta clonotypes obtained by the gDNA method from a few donors, generation probabilities were computed with OLGA. TCRdb limited this immuneACCESS table to in-frame rearrangements with V and J called. A share of clones is missing; checked studies link under half to unresolved V genes, and the rest is unexplained. Clonal size and the V and J genes are those of that table, whereas D and trimming came from the DNA. A total of a few million clones appear in this sample, 85% to 95% of them only once. The top ten constitute roughly 1.7% of the sample.

For the CD8 naive samples, CD45RO-negative cells were positively selected for CCR7, yielding a CD45RA+CCR7+ population from which TemRA cells were excluded. The donors were healthy, HIV-negative adults with no recently reported acute infections or vaccinations. All donors were Caucasian adults living in Nashville, Tennessee, USA. Blood was collected by leukapheresis, and PBMCs were isolated by Ficoll-Histopaque density gradient centrifugation and then cryopreserved in liquid nitrogen vapor phase. Analytical flow cytometry was used to check the purity and quantity of each magnetically sorted T cell population. From each sorted fraction, genomic DNA was isolated and quantified by UV absorbance on a Nanodrop 2000c. The CDR3 starts with the cysteine, ends with the phenylalanine, and has 16 residues. Only CDR3 DNA remains: 48 bases, in frame from the first base. V gives up 1 base and J gives up 0 bases, and the segment between their germline ends measures 10 bases. Reading the germline V gene gives CDR1 SGHVS and CDR2 FQNEAQ.

Points on this clone: Its antigen specificity is not known. Base qualities are not recorded, but no much larger clone differs from it by a single base.

The origin of this receptor is a man younger than 35 in good health. Some clones in this sample may be carry-over from other donors' samples. Sequences were obtained from naive CD8+ T cells from PBMCs. The intended sense of this specimen's cell subset or site label: CD45RA+CCR7+. The chain links TRBV7-8 with TRBJ1-3, with the D gene not clear enough to name. The DNA is as follows: TGTGCCAGCAGCTTAGAAGGTACCTTCTCTGGAAACACCATATATTTT. Its protein product is CASSLEGTFSGNTIYF.